The 14 T cell receptor beta chains below were found in one sample sequenced in a study of T-cell memory formation after mild COVID-19. TCRdb itself ran the 5' RACE reads through MiXCR, one entry per CDR3 protein. This sample has roughly 62,000 distinct CDR3 sequences, with about a tenth found just once. Sequenced: PBMCs or a T cell subset sorted from them (not recorded which). The source of these receptors is a young man who had mild COVID-19 (a few samples of this study predate the infection). Cell type and time point are not known.

This clonotype occurred a few times. The chain carries TRBV5-1 and TRBJ1-2; tentatively, D is TRBD1 (5 bases). Germline loops: CDR1 SGHRS, CDR2 YFSETQ. The V end was cut by 2 bases, the J end by 7 bases, with 12 bases between. The CDR3 has 13 amino acids. CDR3 loop: CASSFGDSAGYTF. The CDR3 DNA reads TGCGCCAGCAGCTTCGGAGACAGCGCTGGCTACACCTTC.

This clonotype was found many times. The chain joins TRBV4-3 to TRBJ2-3, with D unresolved. CDR1 LGHNA and CDR2 YSLEER come from the germline V gene. CDR3 length: 13 residues. Trimming took 5 bases from V and 6 from J, leaving 12 bases between them. CDR3 bases: TGCGCCAGCAGCGACCCGACGGCGGATACGCAGTATTTT. This codes for CASSDPTADTQYF.

This clonotype was observed a few times. V is TRBV6-5 and J is TRBJ1-6, with no clear D. V lost 6 bases to trimming and J lost 7 bases, with 19 bases between them. The germline CDR1 and CDR2 sequences are MNHEY and SVGAGI. The CDR3 extends over 16 amino acids. The CDR3 DNA is TGTGCCAGCAGCGTTACTCCGTGGGTGAGGAATTCACCCCTCCACTTT. This codes for CASSVTPWVRNSPLHF.

The DNA for the CDR3 is TGCAGTGCTAGAGGAGGGTATGGGAATCAGCCCCAGCATTTT. Its translation is CSARGGYGNQPQHF. The chain links TRBV20-1 to TRBJ1-5, with D unresolved. Looked up from germline, CDR1 is DFQATT and CDR2 is SNEGSKA (reference sequence). This CDR3 comprises 14 residues. Trimming pared 1 base from V and 4 bases from J, leaving 11 bases between.

Ten or more counts support this clonotype. This chain joins TRBV4-3 and TRBJ2-1; weak D call: TRBD2 (5 bases). Germline V CDR1 and CDR2: LGHNA, YSLEER. CDR3 length: 13 residues. V was shortened by 0 bases and J by 6 bases, with 6 bases between the two germline ends. In nucleotides, the CDR3 is TGCGCCAGCAGCCAAGAACTAGTCAATGAGCAGTTCTTC. It specifies CASSQELVNEQFF.

The chain is built from TRBV18 and TRBJ1-4, with D perhaps TRBD1 (6 bases). This CDR3 is 13 amino acids long. The ends were cut back, 1 base at V and 8 bases at J, with 8 bases in the middle. Germline CDR1 is KGHSH and CDR2 is LQKENI. The CDR3 DNA reads TGTGCCAGCTCACCACGGACAGTCGAAAAACTGTTTTTT. Its translation: CASSPRTVEKLFF.

This clonotype was counted a few times. The chain links TRBV7-9 to TRBJ1-5, with a weak D call TRBD1 (5 bases). The CDR3 spans 13 residues. Germline-derived CDR1 and CDR2 are SEHNR and FQNEAQ (reference sequence). V was pared by 3 bases and J by 5 bases, with 8 bases between. The CDR3 spells CASSFQGHQPQHF. CDR3 DNA sequence: TGTGCCAGCAGCTTCCAGGGCCATCAGCCCCAGCATTTT.

This chain connects TRBV11-2 to TRBJ2-5, with 11 bases aligning to TRBD2. The CDR3 spans 15 residues. The germline V gene has CDR1 SGHAT and CDR2 FQNNGV. V lost 6 bases to trimming and J lost 0 bases; unmatched junction nucleotides: 3. The CDR3, as DNA: TGTGCCAGCAGGCGACTAGCGGGGAACCAAGAGACCCAGTACTTC. It codes for CASRRLAGNQETQYF.

This clonotype was picked up a small number of times. The chain joins TRBV7-2 to TRBJ2-3, with 11 bases lining up with TRBD2. CDR3 length: 17 residues. V was clipped by 5 bases and J by 2 bases; unmatched bases: 9. Germline V gene lookup returns CDR1 SGHTA and CDR2 FQGNSA. CDR3 residues: CASSLRVAGGLTDTQYF. The DNA of the CDR3 is TGTGCCAGCAGCCTCCGGGTAGCGGGGGGGCTCACAGATACGCAGTATTTT.

This clonotype has just a few counts. This chain uses TRBV18 with TRBJ1-1, with 9 bases fitting TRBD1. CDR1 is KGHSH and CDR2 is LQKENI in the germline V gene. The CDR3 runs to 15 residues. V was pared by 3 bases and J by 4 bases, with 6 bases of the junction left unmatched. In nucleotides, the CDR3 is TGTGCCAGCTCACCCGATCTGACAGGGGGCACTGAAGCTTTCTTT. It translates to CASSPDLTGGTEAFF.

This rearrangement joins TRBV29-1 to TRBJ2-3; 13 nucleotides agree with TRBD2. Germline V gives CDR1 SQVTM, CDR2 ANQGSEA. CDR3 length equals 15 residues. With 6 bases clipped from V and 2 bases from J, the junction kept 5 bases outside the gene matches. The chain's CDR3 is CSVTGTSGDTDTQYF. The CDR3 region has the DNA TGCAGCGTGACCGGGACTAGCGGGGACACAGATACGCAGTATTTT.

The V and J genes are TRBV5-1 and TRBJ1-4, with D tentatively TRBD1 (5 bases). Deletions cut 3 bases from V and 8 bases from J, with 11 bases between. The germline V gene has CDR1 SGHRS and CDR2 YFSETQ. CDR3 length equals 13 residues. CDR3: CASSSRVGEKLFF. CDR3 DNA: TGCGCCAGCAGCTCCAGGGTAGGGGAAAAACTGTTTTTT.

Written as DNA, the CDR3 is TGTGCCAGCAGCCCGGGAGGGTCGGGACCCTTGGGCTACACCTTC. It specifies CASSPGGSGPLGYTF. V gene TRBV5-4 combines with J gene TRBJ1-2; a possible D gene is TRBD1 (5 bases). CDR3 size: 15 residues. The germline V gene encodes CDR1 SGHNT and CDR2 YYREEE (reference sequence). V shed 4 bases and J shed 8 bases, with 21 bases lying between them.

The chain joins TRBV29-1 to TRBJ1-1; the D gene is possibly TRBD1 (6 bases). Germline loops: CDR1 SQVTM, CDR2 ANQGSEA. There are 13 residues in the CDR3. V gave up 5 bases and J gave up 3 bases, with 13 bases separating them. The CDR3 DNA reads as TGCAGCGTTTGCCCCAGGGGTGACACTGAAGCTTTCTTT. This sequence encodes CSVCPRGDTEAFF.